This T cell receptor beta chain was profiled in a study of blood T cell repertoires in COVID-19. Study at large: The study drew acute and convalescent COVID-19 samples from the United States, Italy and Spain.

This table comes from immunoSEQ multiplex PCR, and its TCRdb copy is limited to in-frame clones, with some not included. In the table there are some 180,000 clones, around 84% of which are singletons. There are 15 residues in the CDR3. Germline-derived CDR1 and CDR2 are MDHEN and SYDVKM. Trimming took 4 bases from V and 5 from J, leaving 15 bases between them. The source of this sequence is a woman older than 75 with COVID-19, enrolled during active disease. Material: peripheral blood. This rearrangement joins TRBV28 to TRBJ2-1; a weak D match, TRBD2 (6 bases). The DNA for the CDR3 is TGTGCCAGCAGTTCGCCGGGAGCGGTCCACAATGAGCAGTTCTTC. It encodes CASSSPGAVHNEQFF.